These 21 T cell receptor beta chains came from one sample sequenced in a study of T-cell reconstitution after alpha-beta-depleted transplantation in children. Unique molecular identifiers featured in how the TCRbeta library was prepared. TCRdb ran MiXCR on the PCR reads and lists one entry per CDR3 protein. The profile shows approximately 250,000 distinct CDR3 sequences, 9% to 10% of them singletons. The source material was PBMCs from the stem cell graft donor, sampled from the stem cell graft. Every receptor here comes from a human donor who donated a stem cell graft to a child with SCID.

This clonotype was seen only a few times. This rearrangement joins TRBV3-1 to TRBJ1-2, with 9 bases identical to TRBD1. The CDR3 covers 14 residues. Trimming at V came to 3 bases and at J to 8 bases, leaving 7 bases not matched to a gene. Germline lookup yields CDR1 LGHDT and CDR2 YNNKEL (reference sequence). This CDR3 reads CASSQKDRGGGYTF. The CDR3, as DNA: TGTGCCAGCAGCCAGAAGGACAGGGGAGGAGGCTACACCTTC.

Many counts were recorded for this clonotype. The J gene is TRBJ1-2, the V gene TRBV6-5, with D uncertain. CDR3 length: 14 amino acids. V was pared by 0 bases and J by 7 bases, with 12 bases between. Germline CDR1 and CDR2: MNHEY and SVGAGI. DNA for the CDR3: TGTGCCAGCAGTTACTCCGGGGTAGTGAGTGGCTACACCTTC. Translation: CASSYSGVVSGYTF.

This clonotype has a count of ten or more. The V gene is TRBV4-1, the J gene TRBJ1-1; 7 nucleotides agree with TRBD1. CDR1 and CDR2 (germline): MGHRA, YSYEKL. V lost 3 bases to trimming and J lost 3 bases; unmatched junction nucleotides: 7. This CDR3 spans 15 amino acids. In DNA, the CDR3 is TGCGCCAGCAGCCACCCCGACAGGGCGGACACTGAAGCTTTCTTT. Amino acids: CASSHPDRADTEAFF.

This clonotype was counted at least ten times. V gene TRBV9 combines with J gene TRBJ2-3; 7 bases are a match to TRBD2. Germline CDR1 SGDLS, CDR2 YYNGEE. Trimming cost V 0 bases and J 2 bases; bases outside gene matches: 6. The CDR3 spans 16 residues. In nucleotides, the CDR3 is TGTGCCAGCAGCGTAGCCCCTAGCGGAACCACAGATACGCAGTATTTT. Protein product: CASSVAPSGTTDTQYF.

Ten or more counts support this clonotype. The chain carries TRBV7-3 and TRBJ2-1; D might be TRBD1 or TRBD2, each matching 6 bases. CDR3 length: 12 residues. Germline CDR1 is SGHTA and CDR2 is FQGTGA. Trimming shortened V by 4 bases and J by 14 bases, and 15 bases separated the two germline ends. CDR3 protein: CASSSRGALKFF. The CDR3 nucleotides are TGTGCCAGCAGCTCTAGGGGGGCACTTAAGTTCTTC. Together with reference TRBV7-3 and TRBJ2-1, the CDR3 gives the full variable domain: GAGVSQTPSNKVTEKGKYVELRCDPISGHTALYWYRQSLGQGPEFLIYFQGTGAADDSGLPNDRFFAVRPEGSVSTLKIQRTERGDSAVYLCASSSRGALKFFGPGTRLTVL.

This clonotype showed up many times. The chain carries TRBV12-3 or TRBV12-4 and TRBJ1-6; no clear D. CDR3 length: 13 amino acids. Between the trimmed V and J ends, which lost 3 bases and 6 bases, there was a span of 6 bases. The CDR3 protein is CASSLSINSPLHF. DNA for the CDR3: TGTGCCAGCAGTTTGTCCATTAATTCACCCCTCCACTTT.

This clonotype was picked up many times. The chain recombines TRBV20-1 with TRBJ1-1; D unclear. Trimming shortened V by 2 bases and J by 5 bases, and 12 bases separated the two germline ends. Germline assignment: CDR1 DFQATT and CDR2 SNEGSKA (reference sequence). The CDR3 length is 13 residues. CDR3 loop: CSARRLEKTEAFF. DNA for the CDR3: TGCAGTGCTAGAAGGTTAGAGAAAACTGAAGCTTTCTTT.

This clonotype was recorded at least ten times. The chain has TRBV28 and TRBJ1-1, with a possible D match to TRBD1 (5 bases). Germline loops: CDR1 MDHEN, CDR2 SYDVKM. The CDR3 is 15 amino acids. V lost 8 bases and J lost 1, with 17 bases in between. CDR3 bases: TGTGCCAGCGGCGCGAGCAAGGGGCGGAACACTGAAGCTTTCTTT. Translated: CASGASKGRNTEAFF.

This clonotype was seen many times. The rearrangement uses TRBV4-2 and TRBJ2-2; no firm D call. V dropped 0 bases and J dropped 9 bases, with 14 bases sitting between them. Germline-derived CDR1 and CDR2 are LGHNA and YNFKEQ. CDR3 length: 15 amino acids. CDR3: CASSQDPDRNRELFF. CDR3 coding DNA: TGTGCCAGCAGCCAAGACCCCGACCGTAACCGGGAGCTGTTTTTT.

This rearrangement joins TRBV7-9 to TRBJ1-1; TRBD1 aligns across 7 bases. The germline CDR1 and CDR2 sequences are SEHNR and FQNEAQ (reference sequence). CDR3 length: 15 residues. The junction had 4 bases not matched to a gene; V was cut back by 2 bases and J by 1 base. This chain's CDR3 is CASSLYAGGNTEAFF. CDR3 nucleotide sequence: TGTGCCAGCAGCTTATATGCAGGGGGGAACACTGAAGCTTTCTTT.

This clonotype was recorded at least ten times. The V gene is TRBV7-9, the J gene TRBJ2-1, with D possibly matching TRBD2 (6 bases). V lost 5 bases to trimming and J lost 7 bases, with 18 bases between them. This CDR3 region has 15 residues. Germline CDR1 and CDR2: SEHNR and FQNEAQ (reference sequence). In DNA, the CDR3 is TGTGCCAGCAGCCAGTATGGGGACTTCTCGAATGAGCAGTTCTTC. Translation gives CASSQYGDFSNEQFF. Full variable domain (rest looked up from reference TRBV7-9 and TRBJ2-1): DTGVSQNPRHKITKRGQNVTFRCDPISEHNRLYWYRQTLGQGPEFLTYFQNEAQLEKSRLLSDRFSAERPKGSFSTLEIQRTEQGDSAMYLCASSQYGDFSNEQFFGPGTRLTVL.

This clonotype was seen at least ten times. V usage is TRBV11-3 and J usage is TRBJ2-3, with D possibly being TRBD2 (5 bases). There are 12 residues in the CDR3. The V end was cut by 8 bases, the J end by 4 bases, with 10 bases between. The germline CDR1 and CDR2 sequences are SGHNT and YENEEA. The CDR3 protein is CASPLRADTQYF. As DNA, the CDR3 is TGTGCCAGCCCCCTGCGGGCAGATACGCAGTATTTT. The variable domain in full, completed from reference TRBV11-3 and TRBJ2-3, reads EAGVVQSPRYKIIEKKQPVAFWCNPISGHNTLYWYLQNLGQGPELLIRYENEEAVDDSQLPKDRFSAERLKGVDSTLKIQPAELGDSAVYLCASPLRADTQYFGPGTRLTVL.

This clonotype was seen ten or more times. This chain uses TRBV7-9 with TRBJ2-1; D is unresolved. The CDR3 covers 15 residues. Trimming took 0 bases from V and 1 from J, leaving 7 bases between them. Per the germline V gene, CDR1 is SEHNR and CDR2 is FQNEAQ (reference sequence). The CDR3 is CASSLAYSSYNEQFF. The CDR3 DNA reads as TGTGCCAGCAGCTTAGCGTATAGTTCCTACAATGAGCAGTTCTTC.

This CDR3 reads CASSPRGNRGNTIYF. CDR3 sequence (DNA): TGTGCCAGCAGCCCCCGAGGGAATCGCGGAAACACCATATATTTT. The chain employs TRBV7-6 and TRBJ1-3; D gene ambiguous. This CDR3 spans 15 amino acids. Trimming stripped 5 bases from V and 4 bases from J, with 15 bases between. In germline, CDR1 is SGHVS, CDR2 FNYEAQ.

This clonotype was seen ten or more times. V usage is TRBV6-5 and J usage is TRBJ2-7, with 7 bases lining up with TRBD2. The CDR3 sequence is 15 residues long. V lost 2 bases, J lost 2 bases, and 6 bases stayed unmatched. Germline lookup yields CDR1 MNHEY and CDR2 SVGAGI. The CDR3 loop is CASSYGSSGTYEQYF. The CDR3 DNA reads TGTGCCAGCAGTTACGGGTCTAGCGGTACCTACGAGCAGTACTTC.

The chain joins TRBV2 to TRBJ2-3, with TRBD2 matching over 10 bases. The V and J ends lost 7 bases and 4 bases, in that order; junction bases with no gene match: 8. The CDR3 spans 15 residues. CDR1 and CDR2 from the germline V gene are SNHLY and FYNNEI. For the CDR3, the DNA is TGTGCCAGCAAAGCGGGGGGGCTCGCGGCAGATACGCAGTATTTT. Translation: CASKAGGLAADTQYF.

In this sample, this clonotype turned up many times. V gene TRBV29-1 combines with J gene TRBJ1-3, with D perhaps TRBD1 (5 bases). Trimming pared 4 bases from V and 4 bases from J, leaving 14 bases between. CDR1 is SQVTM and CDR2 is ANQGSEA in the germline V gene. The length of the CDR3 is 14 residues. DNA of the CDR3: TGCAGCGTTGGGGACCCCCATCGGGGAAACACCATATATTTT. Protein sequence: CSVGDPHRGNTIYF.

There are many counts of this clonotype. V usage is TRBV20-1 and J usage is TRBJ2-2, with 9 bases matching TRBD2. The CDR3 spans 16 residues. J was trimmed by 5 bases and V by 2 bases; bases with no gene match: 9. CDR1 is DFQATT, CDR2 SNEGSKA, per germline (reference sequence). CDR3 in DNA: TGCAGTGCTAGACCACGACTAGCGGTCGGTACCGGGGAGCTGTTTTTT. Its translation: CSARPRLAVGTGELFF.

This clonotype was counted once. A much larger clone differs by one base, so this may be a read error. This chain uses TRBV6-1 with TRBJ2-5; TRBD2 matches at 8 bases. Germline V CDR1 and CDR2: MNHNS, SASEGT. Trimming removed 4 bases from V and 9 bases from J; junction bases left unmatched: 16. This CDR3 region has 16 residues. The CDR3 region is CASSGRGAGGWEAQYF. CDR3 coding DNA: TGTGCCAGCAGTGGAAGAGGGGCGGGGGGATGGGAGGCCCAGTACTTC.

This clonotype was seen repeatedly, ten times or more. The V and J genes are TRBV11-2 and TRBJ2-3, with 10 nucleotides matching TRBD1. Losses at the gene ends were 5 bases for V and 4 bases for J; bases not matched to a gene: 12. This CDR3 has 17 residues. The V gene's germline CDR1 is SGHAT and CDR2 FQNNGV. CDR3 region: CASSVRPGTGVPDTQYF. Here the CDR3 DNA reads TGTGCCAGCAGCGTTAGGCCCGGGACAGGGGTCCCAGATACGCAGTATTTT.

This clonotype has ten or more counts. The chain joins TRBV5-1 to TRBJ2-1, with 8 positions matching TRBD1. CDR3 size: 15 residues. The J segment lost 8 bases and the V segment lost 0 bases, leaving 7 bases of the junction unmatched. From germline, CDR1 is SGHRS and CDR2 YFSETQ. CDR3 sequence reads: CASSLDPGTGYEQFF. In nucleotides, the CDR3 is TGCGCCAGCAGCTTGGATCCCGGGACAGGTTATGAGCAGTTCTTC. The full variable domain, its missing parts supplied by reference TRBV5-1 and TRBJ2-1, is KAGVTQTPRYLIKTRGQQVTLSCSPISGHRSVSWYQQTPGQGLQFLFEYFSETQRNKGNFPGRFSGRQFSNSRSEMNVSTLELGDSALYLCASSLDPGTGYEQFFGPGTRLTVL.